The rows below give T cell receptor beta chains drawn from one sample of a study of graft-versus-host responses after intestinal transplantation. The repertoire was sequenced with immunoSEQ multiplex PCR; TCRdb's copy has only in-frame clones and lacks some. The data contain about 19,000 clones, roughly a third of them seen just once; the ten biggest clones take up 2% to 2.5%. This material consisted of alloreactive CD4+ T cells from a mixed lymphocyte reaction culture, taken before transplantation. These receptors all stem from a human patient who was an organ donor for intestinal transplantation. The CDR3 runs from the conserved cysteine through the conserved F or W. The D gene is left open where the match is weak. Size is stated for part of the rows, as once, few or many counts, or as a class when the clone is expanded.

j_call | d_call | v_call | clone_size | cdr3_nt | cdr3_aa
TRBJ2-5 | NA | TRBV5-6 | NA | TGTGCCAGCAGCCACACCGGGTGGGAGACCCAGTACTTC | CASSHTGWETQYF
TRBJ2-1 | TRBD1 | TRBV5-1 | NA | TGCGCCAGCAGCCCGGGACAGGGAAACTACAATGAGCAGTTCTTC | CASSPGQGNYNEQFF
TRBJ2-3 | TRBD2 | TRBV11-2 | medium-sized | TGTGCCAGCAGCTTACTTAGCGGGAGTGGGAGCACAGATACGCAGTATTTT | CASSLLSGSGSTDTQYF
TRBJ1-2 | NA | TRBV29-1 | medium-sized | TGCAGCGTTGAATGGGGGGGATATGGCTACACCTTC | CSVEWGGYGYTF
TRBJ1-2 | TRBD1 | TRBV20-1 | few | TGCAGTGCCCCGGTAGGGGGCGGCTACACCTTC | CSAPVGGGYTF
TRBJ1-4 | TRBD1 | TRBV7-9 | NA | TGTGCCAGCAGCTTTTTGGGGACAGATAATGAAAAACTGTTTTTT | CASSFLGTDNEKLFF
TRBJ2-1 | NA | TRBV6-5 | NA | TGTGCCAGCGAAAGGAATGAGCAGTTCTTC | CASERNEQFF
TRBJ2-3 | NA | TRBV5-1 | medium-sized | TGCGCCAGCAGCTTGGATACCGGCAGCACAGATACGCAGTATTTT | CASSLDTGSTDTQYF
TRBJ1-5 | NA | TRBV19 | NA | TGTGCCAGTAGTATATCAAGAGGGGCCCTGCTTAGCAATCAGCCCCAGCATTTT | CASSISRGALLSNQPQHF
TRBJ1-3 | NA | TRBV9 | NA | TGTGCCAGCAGCGTCGGGTTTTCCTCTGGAAACACCATATATTTT | CASSVGFSSGNTIYF
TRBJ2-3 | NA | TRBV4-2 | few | TGTGCCAGCAGCCTCGGACCAGGCACAGATACGCAGTATTTT | CASSLGPGTDTQYF
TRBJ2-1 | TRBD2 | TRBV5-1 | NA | TGCGCCAGCAGCTTGGGGGCGGGAGAAGATTTGAATGAGCAGTTCTTC | CASSLGAGEDLNEQFF
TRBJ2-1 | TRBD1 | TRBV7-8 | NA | TGTGCCAGCAGCCTCGACAGGGGGGGTGAGCAGTTCTTC | CASSLDRGGEQFF
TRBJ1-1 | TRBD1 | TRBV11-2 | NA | TGTGCCAGCAGCCCGCGGGACAGGGGGAACACTGAAGCTTTCTTT | CASSPRDRGNTEAFF
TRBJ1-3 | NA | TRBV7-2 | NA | TGTGCCAGCAGCCCGGTCGGTTCTGGAAACACTATATATTTT | CASSPVGSGNTIYF
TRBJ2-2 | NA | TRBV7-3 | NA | TGTGCCAGCAGCTCTGGGTATCCCGGGGAGCTGTTTTTT | CASSSGYPGELFF
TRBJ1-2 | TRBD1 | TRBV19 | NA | TGTGCCAGTAGTGCTCGGGACAGGGGGCCGAACGGCTACACCTTC | CASSARDRGPNGYTF
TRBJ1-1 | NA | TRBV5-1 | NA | TGCGCCAGCGAGGGACCGAACACTGAAGCTTTCTTT | CASEGPNTEAFF
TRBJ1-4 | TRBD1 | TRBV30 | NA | TGTGCCTGGAGGTTGACAGGGACTAATGAAAAACTGTTTTTT | CAWRLTGTNEKLFF
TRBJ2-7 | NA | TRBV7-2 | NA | TGTGCCAGCAGCACGATGGGGAGCTCCTACGAGCAGTACTTC | CASSTMGSSYEQYF
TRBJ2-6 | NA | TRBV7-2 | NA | TGTGCCAGCAGCCTCTGGGGTATCTCTGGGGCCAACGTCCTGACTTTC | CASSLWGISGANVLTF
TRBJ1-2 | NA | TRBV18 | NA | TGTGCCAGCTCACCGGTCGACAGGCCCCCTCGAGGCTACACCTTC | CASSPVDRPPRGYTF
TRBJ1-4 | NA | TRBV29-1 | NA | TGCAGCGTTGAAGAAGGGGGAAAACTGTTTTTT | CSVEEGGKLFF
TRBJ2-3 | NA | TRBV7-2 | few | TGTGCCAGCAGCCCCCAGAGCGGGAGCACAGATACGCAGTATTTT | CASSPQSGSTDTQYF
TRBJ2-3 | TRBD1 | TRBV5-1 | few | TGCGCCAGCAGCGGTGGGACAGAAGATACGCAGTATTTT | CASSGGTEDTQYF
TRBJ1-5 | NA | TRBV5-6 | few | TGTGCCAGCAGCTTGGGGCGGGGTCAGCCCCAGCATTTT | CASSLGRGQPQHF
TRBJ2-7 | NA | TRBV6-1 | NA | TGTGCCAGCAGTTATAAGGGGCGCGAGCAGTACTTC | CASSYKGREQYF
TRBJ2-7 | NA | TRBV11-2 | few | TGTGCCAGCAGCTTTACAGGGACCTACGAGCAGTACTTC | CASSFTGTYEQYF
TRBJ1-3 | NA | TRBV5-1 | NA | TGCGCCAGCAGCTTGGGCGGAATAGGAGCAAACACCATATATTTT | CASSLGGIGANTIYF
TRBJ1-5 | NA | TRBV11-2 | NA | TGTGCCAGCAGCTCCTTTACTGGGGAGCCCCAGCATTTT | CASSSFTGEPQHF
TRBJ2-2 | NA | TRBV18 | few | TGTGCCAGCTCACTCTTCTACACCGGGGAGCTGTTTTTT | CASSLFYTGELFF
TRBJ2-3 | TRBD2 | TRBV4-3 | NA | TGCGCCAGCAGCCATCCCAGCGGGAGGGCCTCAGATACGCAGTATTTT | CASSHPSGRASDTQYF
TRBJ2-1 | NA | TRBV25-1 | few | TGTGCCAGCAGTTCCCTACCCTCAAGCTCCTACAATGAGCAGTTCTTC | CASSSLPSSSYNEQFF
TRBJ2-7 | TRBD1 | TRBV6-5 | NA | TGTGCCAGCAGGCCCGACAGGGGCACCTACGAGCAGTACTTC | CASRPDRGTYEQYF
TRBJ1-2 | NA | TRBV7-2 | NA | TGTGCCAGCAGCTTAGACAGGGTTGGCTACACCTTC | CASSLDRVGYTF
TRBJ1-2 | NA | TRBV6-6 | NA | TGTGCCAGCAGTTACTCGCTCCTCGGCTACACCTTC | CASSYSLLGYTF
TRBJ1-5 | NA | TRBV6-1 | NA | TGTGCCAGCAGTGAAGTCGGCGGAGCTGGGCAGCCCCAGCATTTT | CASSEVGGAGQPQHF
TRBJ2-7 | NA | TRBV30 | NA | TGTGCCCGGAGGGGGGGGGCAAAATACGAGCAGTACTTC | CARRGGAKYEQYF
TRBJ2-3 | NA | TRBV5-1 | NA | TGCGCCAGCAGCTCCATAGTGGCAGATACGCAGTATTTT | CASSSIVADTQYF
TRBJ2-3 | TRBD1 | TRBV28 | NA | TGTGCCACGGGACAGGGGGGCACAGATACGCAGTATTTT | CATGQGGTDTQYF
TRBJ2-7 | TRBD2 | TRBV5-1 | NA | TGCGCCAGCAGCTTGCTGTCTAGCGGGAACTACGAGCAGTACTTC | CASSLLSSGNYEQYF
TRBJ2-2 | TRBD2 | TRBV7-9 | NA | TGTGCCGGCCAAGGACTAGCGACGAACACCGGGGAGCTGTTTTTT | CAGQGLATNTGELFF
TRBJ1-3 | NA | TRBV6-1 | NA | TGTGCCAGCAGTGACCCCGGGCGGGGGCTGGGGAACACCATATATTTT | CASSDPGRGLGNTIYF
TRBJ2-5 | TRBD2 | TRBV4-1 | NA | TGCGCCAGCAGCCACGCCGGGACTAGCGGGGAGACCCAGTACTTC | CASSHAGTSGETQYF
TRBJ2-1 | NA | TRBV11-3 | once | TGTGCCAGCAGCTTAGCAGGGACACCCCTCAATGAGCAGTTCTTC | CASSLAGTPLNEQFF
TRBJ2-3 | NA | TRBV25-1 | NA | TGTGCCAGCAGCGACGAGGGGGGGGGCACAGATACGCAGTATTTT | CASSDEGGGTDTQYF
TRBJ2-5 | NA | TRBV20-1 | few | TGCAGTGCCGCTAGAGAGACCCAGTACTTC | CSAARETQYF
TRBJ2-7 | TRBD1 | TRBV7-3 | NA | TGTGCCAGCAGCTTGGGGCCAGGGGGTTTCTACGAGCAGTACTTC | CASSLGPGGFYEQYF
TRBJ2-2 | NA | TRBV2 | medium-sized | TGTGCCAGCAGTGAACAGTCTACCGGGGAGCTGTTTTTT | CASSEQSTGELFF
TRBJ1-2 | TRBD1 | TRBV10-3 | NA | TGTGCCATCAGTGGATCGGACAGGGGTTTATATGGCTACACCTTC | CAISGSDRGLYGYTF
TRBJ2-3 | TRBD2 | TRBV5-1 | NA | TGCGCCAGCAGCGCTCAACTAGCGGGAGGGCCGGGAGATACGCAGTATTTT | CASSAQLAGGPGDTQYF
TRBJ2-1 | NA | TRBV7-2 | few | TGTGCCAGCAGCCACCTCCGGGTCCCACCCAATGAGCAGTTCTTC | CASSHLRVPPNEQFF
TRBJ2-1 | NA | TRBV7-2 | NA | TGTGCCAGCAGCTCAAGGTCCTACAATGAGCAGTTCTTC | CASSSRSYNEQFF
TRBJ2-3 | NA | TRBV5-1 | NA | TGCGCCAGCAGCTTGGATGTCAGCTGGGGCACAGATACGCAGTATTTT | CASSLDVSWGTDTQYF
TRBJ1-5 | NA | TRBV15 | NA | TGTGCCACCAGCAGAGGTACGAAGATGTATAGCAATCAGCCCCAGCATTTT | CATSRGTKMYSNQPQHF
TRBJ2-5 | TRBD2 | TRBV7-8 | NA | TGTGCCAGCGGCTTAGTAGCGGGGGGCGCCACGAGCTACAAGCAGTACTTC | CASGLVAGGATSYKQYF